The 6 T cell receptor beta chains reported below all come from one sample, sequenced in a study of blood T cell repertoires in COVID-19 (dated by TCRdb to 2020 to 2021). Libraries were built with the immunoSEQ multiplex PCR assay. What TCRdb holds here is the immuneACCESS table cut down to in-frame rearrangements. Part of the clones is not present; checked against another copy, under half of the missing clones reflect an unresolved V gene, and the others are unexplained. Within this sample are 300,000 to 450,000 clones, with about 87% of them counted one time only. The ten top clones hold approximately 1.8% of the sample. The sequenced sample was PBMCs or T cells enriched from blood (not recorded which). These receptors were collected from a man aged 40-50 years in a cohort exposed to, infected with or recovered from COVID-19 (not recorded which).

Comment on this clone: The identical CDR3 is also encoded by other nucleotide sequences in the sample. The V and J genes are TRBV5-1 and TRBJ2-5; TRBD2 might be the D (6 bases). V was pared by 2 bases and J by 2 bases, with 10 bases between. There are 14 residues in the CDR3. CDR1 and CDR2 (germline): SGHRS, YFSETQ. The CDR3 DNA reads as TGCGCCAGCAGCTTCGGTAGCGGACAAGAGACCCAGTACTTC. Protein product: CASSFGSGQETQYF.

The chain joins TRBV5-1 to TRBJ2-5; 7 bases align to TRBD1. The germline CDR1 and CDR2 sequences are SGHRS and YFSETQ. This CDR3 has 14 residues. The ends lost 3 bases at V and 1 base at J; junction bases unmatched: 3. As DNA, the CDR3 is TGCGCCAGCAGCTCGGGGACAGTCCAAGAGACCCAGTACTTC. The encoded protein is CASSSGTVQETQYF.

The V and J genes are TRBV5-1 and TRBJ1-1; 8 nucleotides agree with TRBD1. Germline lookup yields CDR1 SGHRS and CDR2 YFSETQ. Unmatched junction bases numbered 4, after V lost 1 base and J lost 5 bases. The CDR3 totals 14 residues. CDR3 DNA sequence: TGCGCCAGCAGCTTGACAGGGGGTGGGACTGAAGCTTTCTTT. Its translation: CASSLTGGGTEAFF.

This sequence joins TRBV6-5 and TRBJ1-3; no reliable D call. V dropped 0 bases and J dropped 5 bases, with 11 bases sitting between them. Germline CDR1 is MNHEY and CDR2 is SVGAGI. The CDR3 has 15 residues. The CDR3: CASSYSGSGRNTIYF. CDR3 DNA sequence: TGTGCCAGCAGTTACTCCGGTTCAGGCCGAAACACCATATATTTT.

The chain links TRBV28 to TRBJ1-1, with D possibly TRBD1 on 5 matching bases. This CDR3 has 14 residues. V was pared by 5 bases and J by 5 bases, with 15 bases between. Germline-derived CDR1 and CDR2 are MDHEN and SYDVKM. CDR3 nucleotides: TGTGCCAGCAGTCCTGGGGGGGGAAGAACTGAAGCTTTCTTT. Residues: CASSPGGGRTEAFF.

CDR3: CASSTGHTEAFF. DNA for the CDR3: TGTGCCAGCAGTACAGGGCACACTGAAGCTTTCTTT. The chain combines TRBV28 with TRBJ1-1; a possible D gene is TRBD1 (6 bases). The ends were cut back, 5 bases at V and 3 bases at J, with 7 bases in the middle. The CDR3 runs to 12 residues. Germline-derived CDR1 and CDR2 are MDHEN and SYDVKM.